The entry that follows covers one TCR beta chain sequence. The CDR3 spans 20 residues. With V trimmed by 4 bases and J by 0 bases, 20 bases remained unmatched. The germline CDR1 and CDR2 sequences are SGHRS and YFSETQ. Assay used: immunoSEQ multiplex PCR; TCRdb lists only in-frame clones, some missing. The sample includes roughly 69,000 clones, approximately 90% of them seen just once. This sample stems from a study of T cell changes during pregnancy in multiple sclerosis. The specimen comprised peripheral blood, sampled in the second trimester of pregnancy. V usage is TRBV5-1 and J usage is TRBJ2-3, with 7 nucleotides matching TRBD1. This sequence originates from a female donor with multiple sclerosis, enrolled in a pregnancy study. The CDR3 loop is CASSPTLYLDRRVSTDTQYF. The CDR3 nucleotides are TGCGCCAGCAGCCCTACTCTCTATCTGGACAGGCGTGTAAGCACAGATACGCAGTATTTT.